The 22 T cell receptor beta chains in this list originate from one sample, sequenced in a study of cytomegalovirus exposure and HLA in healthy donors. Primers for the PCR totalled 60 Vbeta and 13 Jbeta. Clones were sequenced by immunoSEQ multiplex PCR, and TCRdb holds only the in-frame ones, with some missing. Of about 110,000 clones listed, approximately 71% are singletons. The sample was PBMCs. These receptors were obtained from a man aged 40-50 years in good health and CMV-seronegative.

V is TRBV10-3 and J is TRBJ1-2; a possible D gene is TRBD1 (5 bases). V was shortened by 4 bases and J by 4 bases, with 16 bases between the two germline ends. The CDR3 totals 15 residues. Germline lookup yields CDR1 ENHRY and CDR2 SYGVKD. The CDR3, as DNA: TGTGCCATCAGTGCAGATGGGATTAGGGGCTATGGCTACACCTTC. It encodes CAISADGIRGYGYTF.

The rearrangement joins TRBV7-3 to TRBJ1-6; D unresolved. V lost 1 base to trimming and J lost 5 bases, with 12 bases between them. The CDR3 runs to 16 residues. The germline gives CDR1 SGHTA, CDR2 FQGTGA. The CDR3 protein is CASSLKLRGNNSPLHF. The CDR3, as DNA: TGTGCCAGCAGCTTAAAACTCCGTGGTAATAATTCACCCCTCCACTTT.

This chain links TRBV10-1 with TRBJ1-5; 8 bases agree with TRBD1. This CDR3 has 16 amino acids. J was trimmed by 6 bases and V by 1 base; bases with no gene match: 8. In germline, CDR1 is WNHNN, CDR2 SYGVQD (reference sequence). The CDR3 DNA is TGCGCCAGCAGTGAGTATAGGACAGGGTATAGTCAGCCCCAGCATTTT. Protein sequence: CASSEYRTGYSQPQHF.

This chain links TRBV10-3 with TRBJ1-1; D is uncertain. Germline CDR1 and CDR2: ENHRY and SYGVKD. The V gene lost 4 bases and the J gene lost 5 bases, with 14 bases spanning the gap. The CDR3 is made up of 14 amino acids. The CDR3 loop reads CAISGVDGATEAFF. The CDR3 bases are TGTGCCATCAGTGGGGTTGACGGAGCGACTGAAGCTTTCTTT.

V is TRBV7-6 and J is TRBJ1-1, with D possibly TRBD1 on 6 matching bases. The CDR3 has 15 amino acids. V dropped 4 bases and J dropped 10 bases, with 22 bases sitting between them. Germline loops: CDR1 SGHVS, CDR2 FNYEAQ. Here the CDR3 reads CASSSETVPGQRAFF. CDR3 sequence (DNA): TGTGCCAGCAGCTCTGAGACCGTGCCGGGACAAAGAGCTTTCTTT.

This clone was found once. For the CDR3, the DNA is TGCGCCAGCAGCTTGGATTCCACCCTTCTAGCGGGGGGAAGCACAGATACGCAGTATTTT. This gives the protein CASSLDSTLLAGGSTDTQYF. The chain carries TRBV5-1 and TRBJ2-3; 11 positions agree with TRBD2. The CDR3 has 20 amino acids. The germline CDR1 and CDR2 sequences are SGHRS and YFSETQ. V shed 0 bases and J 0 bases; nucleotides not matched to a gene: 12.

Remarks on this clone: The junction does not match germline at one end; this may be a read error. The V gene is TRBV5-4, the J gene TRBJ2-3; D unclear. This CDR3 region has 12 residues. Germline V gene data show CDR1 as SGHNT and CDR2 as YYREEE (reference sequence). This chain's CDR3 is CAGSFHTDTQYF. The CDR3 DNA is TGTGCCGGCAGCTTTCACACAGATACGCAGTATTTT.

This chain uses TRBV12-5 with TRBJ2-7; TRBD1 agrees at 9 bases. Germline CDR1 and CDR2: LGHNT and FRNRAP. This CDR3 has 14 residues. The ends lost 6 bases at V and 1 base at J; junction bases unmatched: 4. CDR3 bases: TGTGCTAGTGGCCTGGACAGGGGATCCTACGAGCAGTACTTC. The encoded protein is CASGLDRGSYEQYF.

This rearrangement joins TRBV19 to TRBJ2-7; 10 bases are shared with TRBD1. Looked up from germline, CDR1 is LNHDA and CDR2 is SQIVND (reference sequence). With V trimmed by 6 bases and J by 5 bases, 4 bases remained unmatched. The CDR3 is 13 residues long. The CDR3 DNA is TGTGCCAGTAGCCGGGACAGGGGCGACGAGCAGTACTTC. This encodes CASSRDRGDEQYF. Full variable domain (remainder filled in from reference TRBV19 and TRBJ2-7): DGGITQSPKYLFRKEGQNVTLSCEQNLNHDAMYWYRQDPGQGLRLIYYSQIVNDFQKGDIAEGYSVSREKKESFPLTVTSAQKNPTAFYLCASSRDRGDEQYFGPGTRLTVT.

This clone turned up a few times. This chain connects TRBV7-2 to TRBJ2-1; 11 nucleotides agree with TRBD2. This CDR3 is 16 amino acids long. In germline, CDR1 is SGHTA, CDR2 FQGNSA. V lost 2 bases and J lost 5; bases outside the gene matches: 5. CDR3 protein: CASSLLSGGANNEQFF. The CDR3 DNA reads TGTGCCAGCAGCTTACTTAGCGGGGGGGCGAACAATGAGCAGTTCTTC.

The chain is built from TRBV29-1 and TRBJ1-2, with TRBD1 matching over 9 bases. V shed 7 bases, J shed 2 bases, and the junction held 5 bases outside the gene matches. The CDR3 contains 13 residues. Germline V CDR1 and CDR2: SQVTM, ANQGSEA. CDR3 amino acids: CSGGDRENYGYTF. Here the CDR3 DNA reads TGCAGCGGTGGGGACAGGGAGAACTATGGCTACACCTTC.

This sequence joins TRBV7-3 and TRBJ2-3, with D possibly being TRBD2 (6 bases). The CDR3 has 16 residues. Germline V gives CDR1 SGHTA, CDR2 FQGTGA. The germline V and J ends were trimmed by 3 bases and 1 base, with 14 bases remaining between them. The DNA for the CDR3 is TGTGCCAGCAGCTTCGGGTTGTGGGGGGGCACAGATACGCAGTATTTT. Translating gives CASSFGLWGGTDTQYF.

The genes are TRBV2 and TRBJ1-1; D is ambiguous. There are 14 residues in the CDR3. The V and J ends lost 5 bases and 1 base respectively, with 11 bases between them. Germline V gives CDR1 SNHLY, CDR2 FYNNEI. CDR3 DNA: TGTGCCAGCAGTATCCGGTTAAAGAACACTGAAGCTTTCTTT. It codes for CASSIRLKNTEAFF.

The chain is built from TRBV4-1 and TRBJ2-3, with 7 positions matching TRBD1. Trimming took 2 bases from V and 5 from J; bases not matched to a gene: 4. CDR1 is MGHRA and CDR2 is YSYEKL in the germline V gene. This CDR3 is 14 amino acids long. This CDR3 reads CASSQTTGLDTQYF. CDR3 nucleotide sequence: TGCGCCAGCAGCCAAACGACAGGGTTAGATACGCAGTATTTT.

The sample holds one count of this clone. The chain couples TRBV4-2 to TRBJ1-2; D is perhaps TRBD1 (5 bases). The V gene lost 0 bases and the J gene lost 0 bases, with 11 bases spanning the gap. Germline V gene data show CDR1 as LGHNA and CDR2 as YNFKEQ. The CDR3 extends over 16 amino acids. CDR3 sequence (DNA): TGTGCCAGCAGCCAAGAAGCCGGGGGAACTAACTATGGCTACACCTTC. This codes for CASSQEAGGTNYGYTF.

The chain links TRBV5-1 to TRBJ1-3, with TRBD1 as a possible D gene (5 bases). This CDR3 comprises 16 residues. The germline gives CDR1 SGHRS, CDR2 YFSETQ. Trimming removed 0 bases from V and 0 bases from J, with 10 bases in between. CDR3: CASSLGWGSSGNTIYF. Written as DNA, the CDR3 is TGCGCCAGCAGCTTGGGTTGGGGCAGCTCTGGAAACACCATATATTTT. Based on the CDR3 plus reference TRBV5-1 and TRBJ1-3, the full variable domain is KAGVTQTPRYLIKTRGQQVTLSCSPISGHRSVSWYQQTPGQGLQFLFEYFSETQRNKGNFPGRFSGRQFSNSRSEMNVSTLELGDSALYLCASSLGWGSSGNTIYFGEGSWLTVV.

The CDR3 DNA reads TGTGCCAGCAGCTCCCACAGGGGTAGCACCGGGGAGCTGTTTTTT. It yields the protein CASSSHRGSTGELFF. This chain uses TRBV7-3 with TRBJ2-2; 7 bases align to TRBD1. Germline-derived CDR1 and CDR2 are SGHTA and FQGTGA. Trimming at V came to 4 bases and at J to 4 bases, leaving 6 bases not matched to a gene. This CDR3 comprises 15 residues.

The V gene is TRBV18, the J gene TRBJ1-2; 7 bases match TRBD1. Unmatched junction bases numbered 9, after V lost 6 bases and J lost 5 bases. Germline V gene lookup returns CDR1 KGHSH and CDR2 LQKENI. The CDR3 is 14 amino acids. For the CDR3, the DNA is TGTGCCAGCTCGCCGGGACAGTCTCGATATGGCTACACCTTC. This encodes CASSPGQSRYGYTF.

This sequence joins TRBV14 and TRBJ2-7, with D unclear. Trimming stripped 2 bases from V and 4 bases from J, with 6 bases between. CDR1 SGHDN and CDR2 FVKESK come from the germline V gene. The CDR3 runs to 12 residues. The CDR3: CASSQTRYEQYF. Written as DNA, the CDR3 is TGTGCCAGCAGCCAAACAAGATACGAGCAGTACTTC.

The chain recombines TRBV6-8 with TRBJ2-7; D gene uncertain. The germline CDR1 and CDR2 sequences are MNHGY and SAAAGT. CDR3 length: 11 amino acids. Trimming shortened V by 6 bases and J by 6 bases, and 9 bases separated the two germline ends. This CDR3 is CASRYRSEQYF. CDR3 in DNA: TGTGCCAGCAGGTATAGATCCGAGCAGTACTTC.

This clone appeared once. The rearrangement uses TRBV9 and TRBJ1-2, with 11 bases aligning to TRBD1. The junction had 8 bases not matched to a gene; V was cut back by 3 bases and J by 4 bases. CDR1 and CDR2 (germline): SGDLS, YYNGEE. This CDR3 is built from 16 residues. CDR3 coding DNA: TGTGCCAGCAGCGCCCGGACAGGGGGCTTTAGCTATGGCTACACCTTC. This codes for CASSARTGGFSYGYTF.

This clone is a singleton in its sample. The rearrangement uses TRBV7-9 and TRBJ1-4; possible D gene TRBD1, 6 bases. This CDR3 is built from 17 residues. Germline CDR1 is SEHNR and CDR2 is FQNEAQ (reference sequence). Trimming removed 5 bases from V and 0 bases from J, with 16 bases in between. Here the CDR3 reads CASSGRARQATNEKLFF. The CDR3 DNA is TGTGCCAGCAGCGGACGCGCTAGACAGGCAACTAATGAAAAACTGTTTTTT.